This is a list of T cell receptor beta chains from one sample in a study of blood T cell repertoires in COVID-19. This table comes from immunoSEQ multiplex PCR, and its TCRdb copy is limited to in-frame clones, with some not included. The sample records 150,000 to 170,000 clones, about 83% being singletons. Sequencing used peripheral blood. These receptors were obtained from a woman aged 55-75 years with COVID-19, enrolled during active disease. The conserved cysteine and the conserved F or W are not part of the CDR3 here. A clone size is listed for some rows: how often the clone was seen (once, few, many), or a class if it is expanded.

TRBJ2-2 TRBV27 13 once ASSPGTGNTGELF
TRBJ1-2 TRBV18 15 few ASSPLALGQGADGYT
TRBJ1-1 TRBV6-1 12 . ASSEGQWNTEAF
TRBJ1-2 TRBV5-4 11 . ASSPQGMRGYT
TRBJ2-1 TRBV7-9 14 . ASSLLGQGSYNEQF
TRBJ1-4 TRBV5-1 13 once ASSLGQGWDEKLF
TRBJ2-3 TRBV24-1 16 . ATSEPGTSAPGTDTQY
TRBJ2-5 TRBV5-1 10 . ASGLGQETQY
TRBJ2-1 TRBV9 11 . ASSVGLINEQF
TRBJ2-1 TRBV6-5 12 . ASSPGTGKYEQF
TRBJ1-5 TRBV2 12 . ASHGQGGNQPQH
TRBJ1-2 TRBV5-6 12 . ATGQGEMNYGYT
TRBJ1-5 TRBV7-2 13 . ASSPRWTRNQPQH
TRBJ1-1 TRBV29-1 11 . SVETQGNTEAF
TRBJ2-5 TRBV6-5 11 once ASSYYPTETQY
TRBJ2-2 TRBV7-3 13 . ASSLAGVNTGELF
TRBJ1-5 TRBV6-2/TRBV6-3 11 . ASSYRGNQPQH
TRBJ2-7 TRBV20-1 9 . GLLISYEQY
TRBJ2-1 TRBV5-1 12 . ASTATSGNNEQF
TRBJ2-4 TRBV5-4 13 . ASSPGQGWRNIQY
TRBJ1-1 TRBV14 12 . ASSPRVLNTEAF
TRBJ2-5 TRBV5-1 14 . ASSTGLAGRQETQY
TRBJ2-3 TRBV5-1 15 . ASSLVLAGAGRDTQY
TRBJ1-5 TRBV3-1/TRBV3-2 15 few ASSVGTGAYSNQPQH
TRBJ2-1 TRBV5-1 14 . ASSLNGAQRSDEQF